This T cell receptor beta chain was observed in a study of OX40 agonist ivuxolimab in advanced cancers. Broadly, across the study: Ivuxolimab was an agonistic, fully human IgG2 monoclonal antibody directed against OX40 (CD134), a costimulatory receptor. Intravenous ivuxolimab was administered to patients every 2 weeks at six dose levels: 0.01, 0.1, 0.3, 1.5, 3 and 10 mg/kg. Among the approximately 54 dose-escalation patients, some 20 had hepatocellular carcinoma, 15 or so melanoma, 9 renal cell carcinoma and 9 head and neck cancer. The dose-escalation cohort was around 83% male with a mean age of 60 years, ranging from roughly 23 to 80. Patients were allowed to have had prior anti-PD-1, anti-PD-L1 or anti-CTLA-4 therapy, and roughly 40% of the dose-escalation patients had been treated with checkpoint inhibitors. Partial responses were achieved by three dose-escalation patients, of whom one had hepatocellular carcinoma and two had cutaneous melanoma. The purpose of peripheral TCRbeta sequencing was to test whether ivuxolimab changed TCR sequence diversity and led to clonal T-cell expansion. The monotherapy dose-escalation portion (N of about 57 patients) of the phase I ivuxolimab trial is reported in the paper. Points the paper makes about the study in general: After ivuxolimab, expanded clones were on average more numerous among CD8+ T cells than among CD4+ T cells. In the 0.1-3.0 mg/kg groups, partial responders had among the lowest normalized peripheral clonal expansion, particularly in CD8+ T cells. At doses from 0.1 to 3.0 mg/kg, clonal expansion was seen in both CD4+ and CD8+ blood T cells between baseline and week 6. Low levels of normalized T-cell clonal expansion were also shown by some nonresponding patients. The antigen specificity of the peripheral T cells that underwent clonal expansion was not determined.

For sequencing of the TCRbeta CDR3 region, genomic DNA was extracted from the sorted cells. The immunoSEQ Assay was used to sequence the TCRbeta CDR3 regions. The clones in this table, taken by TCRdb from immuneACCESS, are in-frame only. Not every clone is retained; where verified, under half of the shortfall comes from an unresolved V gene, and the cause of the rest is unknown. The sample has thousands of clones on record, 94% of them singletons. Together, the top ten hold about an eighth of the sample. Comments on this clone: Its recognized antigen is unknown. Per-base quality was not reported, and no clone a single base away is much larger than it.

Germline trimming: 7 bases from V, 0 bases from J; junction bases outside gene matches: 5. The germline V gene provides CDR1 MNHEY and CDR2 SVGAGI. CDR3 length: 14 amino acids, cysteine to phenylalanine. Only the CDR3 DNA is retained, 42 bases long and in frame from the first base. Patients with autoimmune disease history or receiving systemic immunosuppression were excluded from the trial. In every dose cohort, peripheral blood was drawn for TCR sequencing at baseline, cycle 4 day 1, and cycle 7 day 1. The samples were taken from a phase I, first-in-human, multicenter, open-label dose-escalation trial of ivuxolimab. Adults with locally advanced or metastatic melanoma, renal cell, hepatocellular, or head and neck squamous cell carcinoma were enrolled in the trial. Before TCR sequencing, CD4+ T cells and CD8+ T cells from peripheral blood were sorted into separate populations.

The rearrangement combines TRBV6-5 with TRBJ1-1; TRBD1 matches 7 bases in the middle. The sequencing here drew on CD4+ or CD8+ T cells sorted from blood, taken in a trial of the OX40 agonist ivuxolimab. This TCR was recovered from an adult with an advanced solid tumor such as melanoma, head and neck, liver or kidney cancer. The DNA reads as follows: TGTGCCAGCAATAGGGACAGAGTGAACACTGAAGCTTTCTTT. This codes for CASNRDRVNTEAFF.